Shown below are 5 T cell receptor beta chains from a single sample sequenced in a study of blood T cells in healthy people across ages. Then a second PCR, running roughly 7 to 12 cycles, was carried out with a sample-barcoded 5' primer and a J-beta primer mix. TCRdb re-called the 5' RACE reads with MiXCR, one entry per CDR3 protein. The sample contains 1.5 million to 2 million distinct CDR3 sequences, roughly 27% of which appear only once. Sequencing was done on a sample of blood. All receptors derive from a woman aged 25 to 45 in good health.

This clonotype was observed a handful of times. As DNA, the CDR3 is TGCGCCAGCAGGAACTTAGCGGACAATGAGCAGTTCTTC. Translated: CASRNLADNEQFF. The genes are TRBV5-1 and TRBJ2-1; D might be TRBD2 (6 bases). The ends were cut back, 5 bases at V and 5 bases at J, with 11 bases in the middle. Germline CDR1 SGHRS, CDR2 YFSETQ. The CDR3 contains 13 residues.

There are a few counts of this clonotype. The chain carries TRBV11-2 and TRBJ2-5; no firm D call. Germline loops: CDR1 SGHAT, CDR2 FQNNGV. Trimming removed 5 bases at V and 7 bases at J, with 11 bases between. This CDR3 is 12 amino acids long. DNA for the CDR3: TGTGCCAGCAGCCCCGATCTCGGGACCCAGTACTTC. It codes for CASSPDLGTQYF.

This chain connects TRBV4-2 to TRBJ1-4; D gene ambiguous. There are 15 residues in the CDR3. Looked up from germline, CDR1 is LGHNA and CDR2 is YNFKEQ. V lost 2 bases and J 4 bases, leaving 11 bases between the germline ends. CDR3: CASSQNTVGNEKLFF. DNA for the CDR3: TGTGCCAGCAGCCAAAACACCGTGGGTAATGAAAAACTGTTTTTT.

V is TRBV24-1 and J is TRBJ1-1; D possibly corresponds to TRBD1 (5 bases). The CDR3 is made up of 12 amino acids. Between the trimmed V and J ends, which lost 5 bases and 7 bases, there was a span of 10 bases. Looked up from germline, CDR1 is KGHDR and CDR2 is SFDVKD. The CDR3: CATSGRANEAFF. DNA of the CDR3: TGTGCCACCAGTGGCAGGGCAAATGAAGCTTTCTTT.

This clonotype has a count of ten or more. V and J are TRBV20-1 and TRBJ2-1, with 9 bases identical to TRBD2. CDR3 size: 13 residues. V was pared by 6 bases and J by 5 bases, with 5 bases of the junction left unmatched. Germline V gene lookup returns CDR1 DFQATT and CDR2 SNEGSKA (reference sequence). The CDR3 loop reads CSAISGGNNEQFF. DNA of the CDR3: TGCAGTGCAATCAGCGGGGGGAACAATGAGCAGTTCTTC.